This T cell receptor beta chain comes out of a study of blood T cells in healthy people across ages (dated by TCRdb to between 2015 and 2016). Looking at the study overall: In model experiments, template switching captured about one uniquely barcoded TCR beta cDNA molecule for every two T cells. Two additional independent replicas of 1 million unique cDNA reads from the same blood draw were analyzed for two donors (one aged 18 to 29 and one aged 80 or older). To avoid experimental bias, donors of different ages were spread randomly across the sequencing lanes. Using deep sequencing normalized with unique cDNA molecular identifiers, the study measured how TCR beta repertoire diversity changes with age. The donors were split into four age groups: young (average around 15 years), middle-aged (about 40), aged (roughly 60) and long-lived (more than 80). General findings and caveats noted by the study authors: Estimates of total diversity from one million sequenced T cells were regarded as lower bounds and underestimates. Compared with the aged group, the long-lived group had more naive CD4+ T cells, fewer expanded clones and increased TCR diversity, suggesting age selection. Conclusive comparison of naive and antigen-experienced compartments was prevented by the profiling of bulk unsorted PBMCs. As age increased, observed TCR beta diversity per million T cells dropped in a roughly linear way, and a significant reduction was already evident by age around 41. The percentage of naive T cells measured by flow cytometry correlated strongly with observed TCR beta diversity. The CMV infection status of donors was not known, potentially confounding age-related changes in expanded clonotypes.

The roughly 39 donors, aged about 6 to 95 years, were systemically healthy Caucasian individuals from Russia. Approximately 9.3 milliliters of peripheral blood were collected from each donor into EDTA-treated Vacutainer tubes. Ficoll-Paque density-gradient centrifugation was used to isolate PBMCs, with at least 7 million per sample. Total RNA was extracted from PBMCs with Trizol reagent, with at least 5 micrograms obtained per sample. For every donor, flow cytometry on a PBMC aliquot measured the percentage of naive CD45RAhigh/CD27high T cells. About this clonotype itself: Its recognized antigen is unknown. The record has no base qualities; no much larger clone is one base away.

Library preparation employed 5' RACE. The reads were generated on an Illumina HiSeq 2500. A second PCR of roughly 6 to 11 cycles was run with a J-beta primer mix and a sample-barcoded 5' primer. A unique molecular identifier was introduced onto each TCR beta cDNA molecule by a template-switch 5' adaptor carrying 12 random nucleotides. At least 2.5 million CDR3-containing paired-end reads were obtained from each sample. First-strand cDNA synthesis was performed from all RNA using the Mint cDNA synthesis kit, with priming by a TRBC-specific oligonucleotide. All cDNA was treated with uracil-DNA glycosylase and then went through a first 18-cycle PCR with the universal primers M1SS and BC2_uni_R. The study's own analysis went as follows. Normalization of each sample was performed by random selection of 1 million high-quality reads, each carrying a distinct molecular identifier. Instead of being binned into consensus sequences, reads with shared molecular identifiers were discarded. MiTCR, with a Q25 quality threshold and the strictest error-elimination algorithm, was used for CDR3 identification, clonotype clustering and error correction. A nonparametric unseen species model with Euler transformation was used to estimate a lower bound on total TCR beta diversity. The public reads were reprocessed in TCRdb via fastp at Q25 and MiXCR, keeping in-frame beta chains. Here each entry gathers all rows of one CDR3 protein and keeps the most common genes and DNA. The V and J calls come from TCRdb's annotation, not from the publication. The sample records 1.4 million to 1.5 million distinct CDR3 sequences, about 43% of which are singletons. The ten largest clonotypes hold 6.5% to 10% of the sample.

There are 15 amino acids in the CDR3, from cysteine to phenylalanine inclusive. Of all the DNA, just the CDR3 is kept, 45 bases in frame from base 1. CDR1 and CDR2 are drawn from the germline V gene (reference sequence): DFQATT, SNEGSKA. Trimming at the junction amounts to 0 bases on V and 1 base on J, and the germline ends lie 9 bases apart. The receptor comes from a woman aged 18-29 years in good health. The sample was blood. The chain is assembled from TRBV20-1 and TRBJ2-2, and the D gene may be TRBD2, 5 bases matching. CDR3 reads: CSARDTAGNTGELFF. The nucleotide sequence reads as follows: TGCAGTGCTAGAGATACCGCGGGGAACACCGGGGAGCTGTTTTTT.